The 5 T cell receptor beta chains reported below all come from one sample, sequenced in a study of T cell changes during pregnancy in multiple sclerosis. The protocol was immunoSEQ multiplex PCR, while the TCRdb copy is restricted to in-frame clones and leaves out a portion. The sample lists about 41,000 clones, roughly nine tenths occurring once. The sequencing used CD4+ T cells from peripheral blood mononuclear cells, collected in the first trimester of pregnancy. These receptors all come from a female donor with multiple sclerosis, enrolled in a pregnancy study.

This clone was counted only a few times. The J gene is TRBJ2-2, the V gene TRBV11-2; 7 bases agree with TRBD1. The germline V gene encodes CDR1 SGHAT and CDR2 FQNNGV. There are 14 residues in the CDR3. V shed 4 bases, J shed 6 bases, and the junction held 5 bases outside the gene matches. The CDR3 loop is CASSSLQGSGELFF. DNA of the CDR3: TGTGCCAGCAGCTCTTTACAGGGGTCCGGGGAGCTGTTTTTT.

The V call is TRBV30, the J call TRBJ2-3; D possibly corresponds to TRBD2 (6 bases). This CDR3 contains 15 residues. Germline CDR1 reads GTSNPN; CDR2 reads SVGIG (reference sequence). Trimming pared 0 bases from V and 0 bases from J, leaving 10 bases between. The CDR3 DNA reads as TGTGCCTGGAGTGTAGACGGAGGGAGCACAGATACGCAGTATTTT. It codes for CAWSVDGGSTDTQYF.

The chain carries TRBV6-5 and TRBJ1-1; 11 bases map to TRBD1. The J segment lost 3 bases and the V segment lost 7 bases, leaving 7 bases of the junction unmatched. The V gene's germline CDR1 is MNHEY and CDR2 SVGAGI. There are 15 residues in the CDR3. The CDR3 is CASKRTGGVDTEAFF. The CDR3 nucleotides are TGTGCCAGCAAACGGACAGGGGGCGTTGACACTGAAGCTTTCTTT.

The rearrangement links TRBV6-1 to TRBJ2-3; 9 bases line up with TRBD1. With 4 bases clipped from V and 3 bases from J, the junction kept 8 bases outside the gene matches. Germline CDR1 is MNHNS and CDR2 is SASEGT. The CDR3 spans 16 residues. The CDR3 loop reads CASSALTGGLTDTQYF. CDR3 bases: TGTGCCAGCAGTGCCCTGACAGGGGGTTTAACAGATACGCAGTATTTT.

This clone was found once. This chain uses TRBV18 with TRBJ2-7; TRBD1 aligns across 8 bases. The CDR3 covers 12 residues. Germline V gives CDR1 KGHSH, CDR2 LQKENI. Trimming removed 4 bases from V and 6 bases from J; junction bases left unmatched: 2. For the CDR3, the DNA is TGTGCCAGCTCACACGGGACAGGCGAGCAGTACTTC. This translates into CASSHGTGEQYF.